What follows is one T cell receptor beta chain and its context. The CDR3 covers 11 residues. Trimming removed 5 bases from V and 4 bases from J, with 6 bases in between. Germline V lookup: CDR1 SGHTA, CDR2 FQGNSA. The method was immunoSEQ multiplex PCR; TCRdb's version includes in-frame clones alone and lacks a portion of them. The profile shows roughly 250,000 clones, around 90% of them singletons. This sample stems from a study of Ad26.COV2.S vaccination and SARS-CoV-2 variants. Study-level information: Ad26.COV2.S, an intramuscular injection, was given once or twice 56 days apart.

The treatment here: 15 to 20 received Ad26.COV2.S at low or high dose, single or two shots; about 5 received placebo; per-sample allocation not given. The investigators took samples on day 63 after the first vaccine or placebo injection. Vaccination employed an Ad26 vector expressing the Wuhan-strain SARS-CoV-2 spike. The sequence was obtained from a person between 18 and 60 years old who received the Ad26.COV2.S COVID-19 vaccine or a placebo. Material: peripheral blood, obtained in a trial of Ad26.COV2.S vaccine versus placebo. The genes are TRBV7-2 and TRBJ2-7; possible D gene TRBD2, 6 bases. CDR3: CASSRGYEQYF. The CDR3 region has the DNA TGTGCCAGCAGCCGGGGGTACGAGCAGTACTTC.